This T cell receptor (beta chain) was recovered during a study of blood T cell repertoires in COVID-19. TCRdb's table, derived via immunoSEQ multiplex PCR, lists solely in-frame clones and lacks some. The sample consists of about 81,000 clones, 85% of them appearing once. What was sequenced was peripheral blood. The clonotype comes from a woman in her seventies with acute or convalescent COVID-19.

The CDR3 sequence is CASSVDSDRGRAFF. CDR3 nucleotides: TGTGCCAGCAGCGTAGATTCCGACAGGGGGCGAGCTTTCTTT. V usage is TRBV9 and J usage is TRBJ1-1; 10 nucleotides agree with TRBD1. There are 14 residues in the CDR3. CDR1 and CDR2 from the germline V gene are SGDLS and YYNGEE. Trimming cost V 0 bases and J 10 bases; bases outside gene matches: 6.